These 31 T cell receptor beta chains were all obtained from the same sample, sequenced in a study of neurological immune-mediated disorders. TCRdb used MiXCR to reprocess the 5' RACE reads, holding one entry per CDR3 protein. The sample holds approximately 41,000 distinct CDR3 sequences, approximately 15% seen once. Specimen: CD4+ T cells from blood. Receptor source: a woman in her sixties or seventies with HTLV-1-associated myelopathy (HAM/TSP).

This clonotype was counted at least ten times. The chain recombines TRBV5-1 with TRBJ2-5; D might be TRBD1 (5 bases). Trimming took 4 bases from V and 2 from J, leaving 15 bases between them. CDR1 is SGHRS and CDR2 is YFSETQ in the germline V gene. The CDR3 is 15 amino acids. This CDR3 reads CASSPGQGIQETQYF. The CDR3 DNA reads as TGCGCCAGCAGCCCAGGCCAGGGCATACAAGAGACCCAGTACTTC.

This clonotype came up many times. The rearrangement links TRBV7-9 to TRBJ2-6, with 7 bases fitting TRBD1. The CDR3 runs to 15 residues. Germline-derived CDR1 and CDR2 are SEHNR and FQNEAQ (reference sequence). V lost 5 bases to trimming and J lost 12 bases; unmatched junction nucleotides: 13. The CDR3 loop is CASSIGDRAPPVLTF. The CDR3 DNA reads TGTGCCAGCAGCATAGGGGACAGAGCTCCCCCCGTCCTGACTTTC.

This clonotype was counted at least ten times. The rearrangement joins TRBV5-1 to TRBJ2-3, with 8 bases aligning to TRBD1. The CDR3 totals 16 residues. The ends lost 4 bases at V and 2 bases at J; junction bases unmatched: 9. Per the germline V gene, CDR1 is SGHRS and CDR2 is YFSETQ. The CDR3 DNA is TGCGCCAGCAGCCTCCATGCGGGACAGGCCACAGATACGCAGTATTTT. This gives the protein CASSLHAGQATDTQYF.

This clonotype was counted many times. V gene TRBV5-1 combines with J gene TRBJ1-1; D gene uncertain. CDR1 is SGHRS and CDR2 is YFSETQ in the germline V gene. V was shortened by 1 base and J by 1 base, with 11 bases between the two germline ends. The CDR3 is made up of 15 amino acids. In DNA, the CDR3 is TGCGCCAGCAGCTTGTTTGGACCACAGAACACTGAAGCTTTCTTT. Amino acid sequence: CASSLFGPQNTEAFF.

This clonotype was counted many times. The chain carries TRBV12-3 or TRBV12-4 and TRBJ2-3, with TRBD1 matching 12 bases. V shed 7 bases, J shed 7 bases, and the junction held 12 bases outside the gene matches. The CDR3 runs to 16 residues. CDR3: CASTKTRDRGLHTQYF. CDR3 bases: TGTGCCAGCACCAAGACCCGGGACAGGGGGCTACATACGCAGTATTTT.

This clonotype was seen repeatedly, ten times or more. The gene calls are TRBV7-9 and TRBJ1-5; weak D call: TRBD1 (6 bases). Germline V lookup: CDR1 SEHNR, CDR2 FQNEAQ (reference sequence). The V gene lost 1 base and the J gene lost 6 bases, with 16 bases spanning the gap. This CDR3 is built from 16 residues. The CDR3 here is CASSLDEGGAFQPQHF. The CDR3 coding sequence is TGTGCCAGCAGCTTAGACGAAGGGGGGGCGTTTCAGCCCCAGCATTTT. The full variable domain, its missing parts supplied by reference TRBV7-9 and TRBJ1-5, is DTGVSQNPRHKITKRGQNVTFRCDPISEHNRLYWYRQTLGQGPEFLTYFQNEAQLEKSRLLSDRFSAERPKGSFSTLEIQRTEQGDSAMYLCASSLDEGGAFQPQHFGDGTRLSIL.

This clonotype was detected ten times or more. J is TRBJ2-1 and V is TRBV7-8, with D perhaps TRBD1 (5 bases). V was trimmed by 0 bases and J by 1 base, leaving 10 bases between them. The CDR3 runs 16 residues. Germline V lookup: CDR1 SGHVS, CDR2 FQNEAQ. The CDR3: CASSLAQGRSYNEQFF. Here the CDR3 DNA reads TGTGCCAGCAGCTTAGCGCAGGGTAGGTCCTACAATGAGCAGTTCTTC. The complete variable domain, with remaining parts taken from reference TRBV7-8 and TRBJ2-1, reads GAGVSQSPRYKVAKRGQDVALRCDPISGHVSLFWYQQALGQGPEFLTYFQNEAQLDKSGLPSDRFFAERPEGSVSTLKIQRTQQEDSAVYLCASSLAQGRSYNEQFFGPGTRLTVL.

The chain couples TRBV29-1 to TRBJ1-2; the D gene is possibly TRBD1 (5 bases). Deletions cut 4 bases from V and 0 bases from J, with 9 bases between. Germline assignment: CDR1 SQVTM and CDR2 ANQGSEA. This CDR3 has 13 amino acids. The CDR3 sequence is CSVGDSPNYGYTF. CDR3 coding DNA: TGCAGCGTTGGTGACAGTCCTAACTATGGCTACACCTTC.

CDR3 DNA sequence: TGCAGTGCCATCAGTACTATAGGCTTGAACACTGAAGCTTTCTTT. Its translation: CSAISTIGLNTEAFF. The genes are TRBV20-1 and TRBJ1-1; D is undetermined. The CDR3 sequence is 15 residues long. The germline CDR1 and CDR2 sequences are DFQATT and SNEGSKA (reference sequence). Trimming shortened V by 6 bases and J by 0 bases, and 17 bases separated the two germline ends.

At least ten counts were recorded for this clonotype. The chain is built from TRBV5-5 and TRBJ1-6; possible D gene TRBD1, 6 bases. V was clipped by 5 bases and J by 8 bases, with 17 bases between them. The CDR3 sequence is 15 residues long. CDR1 is SGHKS, CDR2 YYEKEE, per germline (reference sequence). This CDR3 is CASRRLDSDDSPLHF. The CDR3 DNA reads TGTGCCAGCAGGCGGCTGGACAGCGATGATTCACCCCTCCACTTT.

This clonotype came up many times. The genes are TRBV10-3 and TRBJ1-1; TRBD1 aligns across 11 bases. CDR1 and CDR2 from the germline V gene are ENHRY and SYGVKD. The CDR3 extends over 14 amino acids. Trimming at V came to 10 bases and at J to 4 bases, leaving 8 bases not matched to a gene. Here the CDR3 reads CATGQGQGGTEAFF. The CDR3 DNA sequence: TGTGCCACCGGCCAGGGACAGGGGGGCACTGAAGCTTTCTTT.

In this sample, this clonotype turned up many times. This chain links TRBV11-2 with TRBJ2-1; TRBD2 is a possible D gene (6 bases). Looked up from germline, CDR1 is SGHAT and CDR2 is FQNNGV. V was pared by 5 bases and J by 4 bases, with 18 bases between. The CDR3 runs to 16 residues. CDR3 nucleotides: TGTGCCAGCAGCCCGTCGGCGGGACGGGGTTACAATGAGCAGTTCTTC. It codes for CASSPSAGRGYNEQFF.

This clonotype was recorded at least ten times. The chain combines TRBV5-6 with TRBJ1-1; D possibly corresponds to TRBD1 (5 bases). Trimming removed 4 bases at V and 5 bases at J, with 18 bases between. The CDR3 loop spans 15 amino acids. The germline CDR1 and CDR2 sequences are SGHDT and YYEEEE. The CDR3 spells CASSGWGPEGTEAFF. CDR3 DNA: TGTGCCAGCAGCGGCTGGGGACCCGAAGGGACTGAAGCTTTCTTT.

As regards this clonotype: A junction end diverges from the germline sequence, so it may reflect a read error. J is TRBJ1-2 and V is TRBV12-3 or TRBV12-4; 7 bases align to TRBD1. The length of the CDR3 is 15 residues. The CDR3 region is CDSSLERTGLYGYTF. The CDR3 DNA sequence: TGTGACAGCAGTTTAGAGAGGACAGGCCTTTATGGCTACACCTTC.

In this sample, this clonotype is medium-sized. The CDR3 bases are TGTGCCAGCAGTCTCGAACAGGGTTGGAGAGAAAAACTGTTTTTT. Its translation is CASSLEQGWREKLFF. The chain has TRBV12-3 or TRBV12-4 and TRBJ1-4; D may be TRBD1 (6 bases). V gave up 5 bases and J gave up 8 bases, with 18 bases separating them. The CDR3 spans 15 residues.

This clonotype was picked up many times. The rearrangement uses TRBV5-1 and TRBJ2-1; a weak D match, TRBD2 (6 bases). This CDR3 region has 14 residues. V lost 6 bases to trimming and J lost 5 bases, with 15 bases between them. Germline V gene sequence: CDR1 SGHRS, CDR2 YFSETQ. CDR3 protein: CASNSGTGNNEQFF. As DNA, the CDR3 is TGCGCCAGCAACTCCGGGACTGGGAACAATGAGCAGTTCTTC.

This clonotype was found many times. This chain connects TRBV20-1 to TRBJ2-3; 13 bases match TRBD2. The CDR3 length is 16 residues. Germline V CDR1 and CDR2: DFQATT, SNEGSKA (reference sequence). The CDR3 DNA reads TGCAGCTACCAACGAGGACTAGCGGGGGGCACAGATACGCAGTATTTT. This encodes CSYQRGLAGGTDTQYF.

The sample holds many counts of this clonotype. The V call is TRBV18, the J call TRBJ2-5; possible D gene TRBD2, 5 bases. The CDR3 sequence is 15 residues long. Trimming pared 2 bases from V and 5 bases from J, leaving 15 bases between. CDR1 and CDR2 from the germline V gene are KGHSH and LQKENI. In DNA, the CDR3 is TGTGCCAGCTCACCAACCAGAGGGAACGGGGAGACCCAGTACTTC. Translated, it gives CASSPTRGNGETQYF.

This clonotype was observed many times. The V and J genes are TRBV5-1 and TRBJ1-5; unclear D gene. This CDR3 has 16 residues. Per germline, CDR1 SGHRS and CDR2 YFSETQ. Between the trimmed V and J ends, which lost 1 base and 0 bases, there was a span of 11 bases. CDR3 in DNA: TGCGCCAGCAGCTTGTACCGGGAATATAGCAATCAGCCCCAGCATTTT. As protein: CASSLYREYSNQPQHF. Full variable domain (remainder filled in from reference TRBV5-1 and TRBJ1-5): KAGVTQTPRYLIKTRGQQVTLSCSPISGHRSVSWYQQTPGQGLQFLFEYFSETQRNKGNFPGRFSGRQFSNSRSEMNVSTLELGDSALYLCASSLYREYSNQPQHFGDGTRLSIL.

This clonotype has ten or more counts. The J gene is TRBJ1-2, the V gene TRBV20-1, with 7 bases that match TRBD1. J gave up 6 bases and V 3 bases, and 10 bases lay outside the gene matches. CDR1 is DFQATT, CDR2 SNEGSKA, per germline (reference sequence). This CDR3 spans 14 amino acids. The CDR3 protein is CSASPTGNYDGYTF. The DNA of the CDR3 is TGCAGTGCTAGCCCGACAGGGAATTACGATGGCTACACCTTC.

V gene TRBV5-1 combines with J gene TRBJ2-3; perhaps TRBD1 as D (6 bases). The CDR3 runs 14 residues. The V end lost 2 bases, the J end lost 2 bases, and 9 bases lay between the germline ends. Looked up from germline, CDR1 is SGHRS and CDR2 is YFSETQ. The CDR3 reads CASSFAGATDTQYF. CDR3 bases: TGCGCCAGCAGCTTTGCAGGGGCCACAGATACGCAGTATTTT.

This chain connects TRBV18 to TRBJ2-7, with D maybe TRBD1 (6 bases). V lost 5 bases to trimming and J lost 5 bases, with 19 bases between them. CDR3 size: 15 residues. Germline CDR1 is KGHSH and CDR2 is LQKENI. The CDR3 coding sequence is TGTGCCAGCTCAGTGACAGGAGTATTGGATCACGAGCAGTACTTC. Its translation: CASSVTGVLDHEQYF.

The V call is TRBV29-1, the J call TRBJ1-1; maybe TRBD1 (6 bases). Trimming stripped 2 bases from V and 4 bases from J, with 8 bases between. Germline V gene sequence: CDR1 SQVTM, CDR2 ANQGSEA. CDR3 size: 12 residues. The CDR3 loop reads CSVEKQGTEAFF. The CDR3 coding sequence is TGCAGCGTTGAAAAACAGGGCACTGAAGCTTTCTTT. Looking up the rest from reference TRBV29-1 and TRBJ1-1 gives the full variable domain: SAVISQKPSRDICQRGTSLTIQCQVDSQVTMMFWYRQQPGQSLTLIATANQGSEATYESGFVIDKFPISRPNLTFSTLTVSNMSPEDSSIYLCSVEKQGTEAFFGQGTRLTVV.

This clonotype was counted ten times or more. This chain connects TRBV5-1 to TRBJ2-1; the D gene is possibly TRBD2 (6 bases). The CDR3 extends over 16 amino acids. V lost 0 bases and J 3 bases, leaving 13 bases between the germline ends. The germline V gene has CDR1 SGHRS and CDR2 YFSETQ. In nucleotides, the CDR3 is TGCGCCAGCAGCTTGGGTCTACTAGCAATCTACAATGAGCAGTTCTTC. Protein: CASSLGLLAIYNEQFF. Full variable domain (missing parts from reference TRBV5-1 and TRBJ2-1): KAGVTQTPRYLIKTRGQQVTLSCSPISGHRSVSWYQQTPGQGLQFLFEYFSETQRNKGNFPGRFSGRQFSNSRSEMNVSTLELGDSALYLCASSLGLLAIYNEQFFGPGTRLTVL.

The sample holds many counts of this clonotype. The gene calls are TRBV6-5 and TRBJ1-5, with TRBD1 as a possible D gene (5 bases). Germline values: CDR1 MNHEY, CDR2 SVGAGI. With 6 bases removed from V and 0 bases from J, the gap between germline ends came to 18 bases. The CDR3 is 17 residues long. In DNA form, the CDR3 reads TGTGCCAGCAGCCCGTCGACGGGACCGACTAGCAATCAGCCCCAGCATTTT. Translating gives CASSPSTGPTSNQPQHF.

This clonotype appeared many times. The rearrangement links TRBV5-6 to TRBJ2-4; D may be TRBD1 or TRBD2 (7 bases each). The CDR3 loop spans 16 amino acids. V lost 4 bases to trimming and J lost 2 bases, with 16 bases between them. In germline, CDR1 is SGHDT, CDR2 YYEEEE. For the CDR3, the DNA is TGTGCCAGCAGCCTCAGGGGGGGGGACCCCAAAAACATTCAGTACTTC. Its protein product is CASSLRGGDPKNIQYF.

There are many counts of this clonotype. The V gene is TRBV5-1, the J gene TRBJ2-6; no firm D call. This CDR3 has 16 residues. Per the germline V gene, CDR1 is SGHRS and CDR2 is YFSETQ. The V end lost 2 bases, the J end lost 1 base, and 10 bases lay between the germline ends. CDR3 residues: CASSLSEQSGANVLTF. CDR3 nucleotides: TGCGCCAGCAGCTTATCAGAACAGTCTGGGGCCAACGTCCTGACTTTC.

This clonotype appeared many times. The J gene is TRBJ2-3, the V gene TRBV3-1; 9 bases are shared with TRBD2. The ends lost 3 bases at V and 6 bases at J; junction bases unmatched: 10. In germline, CDR1 is LGHDT, CDR2 YNNKEL (reference sequence). The CDR3 consists of 16 residues. This CDR3 is CASSQSRGGRGDTQYF. The CDR3 bases are TGTGCCAGCAGCCAGTCGCGGGGGGGCAGGGGTGATACGCAGTATTTT.

The table lists this clonotype with many counts. The genes are TRBV7-8 and TRBJ2-5; D is ambiguous. This CDR3 contains 13 residues. The V end lost 5 bases, the J end lost 7 bases, and 14 bases lay between the germline ends. CDR1 is SGHVS and CDR2 is FQNEAQ in the germline V gene. CDR3: CASSPSRTGTQYF. In DNA form, the CDR3 reads TGTGCCAGCAGCCCCTCTAGAACGGGGACCCAGTACTTC.

This clonotype came up many times. The J gene is TRBJ2-3, the V gene TRBV5-1; D gene uncertain. This CDR3 comprises 17 residues. Germline CDR1 is SGHRS and CDR2 is YFSETQ. The V end was cut by 1 base, the J end by 1 base, with 16 bases between. In DNA, the CDR3 is TGCGCCAGCAGCTTGAAGGGATACGGTTATGGCACAGATACGCAGTATTTT. It encodes CASSLKGYGYGTDTQYF.

V gene TRBV20-1 combines with J gene TRBJ1-2; D possibly corresponds to TRBD1 (5 bases). This CDR3 has 11 residues. Germline V CDR1 and CDR2: DFQATT, SNEGSKA (reference sequence). Deletions cut 6 bases from V and 4 bases from J, with 9 bases between. The CDR3 sequence: CSAQDIYGYTF. The DNA for the CDR3 is TGCAGTGCACAGGATATCTATGGCTACACCTTC.